What follows is one T cell receptor beta chain and its context. Its antigen is still unknown. The junction differs from germline at one of its ends, possibly a read error. This specimen comes from a study of Graves' ophthalmopathy and Graves' hyperthyroidism. The authors amplified TCR beta CDR3 regions, and they did so from RNA transcripts for repertoire sequencing. RT-PCR was first run with HTBI primers, then multiplex PCR in a second round. TCRdb processed the multiplex PCR reads anew with MiXCR; each CDR3 protein has one entry. The data contain 230,000 or so distinct CDR3 sequences, 45% to 55% of them singletons. Study-level findings and limits: The model flagged ophthalmopathy progression at roughly 71% sensitivity and 72% to 80% specificity.

The CDR3 is 14 residues long. Germline V CDR1 and CDR2: LNHNV, YYDKDF (reference sequence). The sample consisted of peripheral blood. This rearrangement joins TRBV15 to TRBJ2-7; D call uncertain. This receptor was identified in an adult man with Graves' ophthalmopathy. CDR3 sequence: CATSRDNQAHEQDF. CDR3 in DNA: TGTGCCACCAGCAGAGATAACCAGGCCCACGAGCAGGACTTC.